This entry lists 10 T cell receptor beta chains sequenced from one sample in a study of CD8 T cells in Susac syndrome. Roughly 0.45 to 1 ug RNA was reverse transcribed with random hexamers. Each CDR3 protein gets one entry after TCRdb re-called the immunoSEQ multiplex PCR reads with MiXCR. The sample contains about 210,000 distinct CDR3 sequences, 95% of which appear only once. The sample taken for sequencing was CD4+ T cells from PBMCs. The origin of the receptors is a human donor with multiple sclerosis.

V and J are TRBV20-1 and TRBJ1-5; D is perhaps TRBD1 (6 bases). The CDR3 is made up of 14 amino acids. Trimming left V 3 bases short and J 5 bases short, with 14 bases between. Looked up from germline, CDR1 is DFQATT and CDR2 is SNEGSKA (reference sequence). The CDR3, as DNA: TGCAGTGCTAGGGGGCACCCAGGGGATCAGCCCCAGCATTTT. Amino acid sequence: CSARGHPGDQPQHF.

The chain links TRBV5-6 to TRBJ1-1; D is ambiguous. Germline CDR1 reads SGHDT; CDR2 reads YYEEEE. The CDR3 is 14 residues long. V lost 1 base, J lost 2 bases, and 9 bases lay in between. This chain's CDR3 is CASSLPNRNTEAFF. The CDR3 nucleotides read TGTGCCAGCAGCTTGCCCAACAGAAACACTGAAGCTTTCTTT.

This clonotype was counted once. This rearrangement joins TRBV18 to TRBJ2-7; 8 positions match TRBD1. Germline CDR1 reads KGHSH; CDR2 reads LQKENI. V lost 3 bases and J lost 4; bases outside the gene matches: 2. This CDR3 has 13 amino acids. Here the CDR3 DNA reads TGTGCCAGCTCACCGACAGGGGAGTACGAGCAGTACTTC. Translating gives CASSPTGEYEQYF.

This chain uses TRBV27 with TRBJ2-4; D possibly uses TRBD1 or TRBD2 (6 bases each). Germline V gene data show CDR1 as MNHEY and CDR2 as SMNVEV (reference sequence). V lost 4 bases, J lost 2 bases, and 12 bases lay in between. The CDR3 runs to 15 residues. The CDR3 DNA reads TGTGCCAGCAGTTGGGGGGCGCGGACCAAAAACATTCAGTACTTC. Translating it yields CASSWGARTKNIQYF.

This chain joins TRBV3-1 and TRBJ1-2; D possibly corresponds to TRBD1 (5 bases). CDR1 and CDR2 from the germline V gene are LGHDT and YNNKEL (reference sequence). This CDR3 has 12 residues. Trimming pared 10 bases from V and 4 bases from J, leaving 13 bases between. The CDR3 loop is CATPQGTYGYTF. The CDR3 DNA is TGTGCCACGCCGCAGGGTACCTATGGCTACACCTTC.

The chain employs TRBV20-1 and TRBJ1-5, with D perhaps matching TRBD1 (6 bases). V was trimmed by 3 bases and J by 2 bases, leaving 11 bases between them. The CDR3 runs 14 residues. Germline CDR1 is DFQATT and CDR2 is SNEGSKA (reference sequence). As DNA, the CDR3 is TGCAGTGCTAGGCCCAACAGGGGCAATCAGCCCCAGCATTTT. Its protein product is CSARPNRGNQPQHF.

The chain joins TRBV29-1 to TRBJ1-1, with D perhaps TRBD1 (6 bases). The germline V gene has CDR1 SQVTM and CDR2 ANQGSEA. The ends were cut back, 5 bases at V and 5 bases at J, with 12 bases in the middle. The CDR3 loop spans 12 amino acids. CDR3 region: CSVSRGETEAFF. The CDR3 DNA is TGCAGCGTTTCCAGGGGAGAGACTGAAGCTTTCTTT. The whole variable domain, filled in from reference TRBV29-1 and TRBJ1-1, reads SAVISQKPSRDICQRGTSLTIQCQVDSQVTMMFWYRQQPGQSLTLIATANQGSEATYESGFVIDKFPISRPNLTFSTLTVSNMSPEDSSIYLCSVSRGETEAFFGQGTRLTVV.

The chain has TRBV6-5 and TRBJ1-5; a weak D match, TRBD1 (6 bases). The CDR3 is 14 amino acids. Germline CDR1 reads MNHEY; CDR2 reads SVGAGI. With 5 bases removed from V and 5 bases from J, the gap between germline ends came to 13 bases. CDR3: CASSLRGQDQPQHF. CDR3 nucleotide sequence: TGTGCCAGCAGTCTCCGGGGGCAGGATCAGCCCCAGCATTTT.

The chain uses TRBV12-3 or TRBV12-4 and TRBJ2-5, with a possible D match to TRBD2 (7 bases). The length of the CDR3 is 15 residues. V gave up 4 bases and J gave up 5 bases, with 17 bases separating them. CDR3 protein: CASSSRGASGETQYF. CDR3 sequence (DNA): TGTGCCAGCAGTTCACGGGGGGCCTCGGGGGAGACCCAGTACTTC.

The V gene is TRBV6-5, the J gene TRBJ2-1; no firm D call. CDR3 length equals 11 residues. Between the trimmed V and J ends, which lost 7 bases and 6 bases, there was a span of 7 bases. CDR1 MNHEY and CDR2 SVGAGI come from the germline V gene. The CDR3 protein is CASMGVNEQFF. DNA of the CDR3: TGTGCCAGCATGGGTGTCAATGAGCAGTTCTTC.